The clone carrying this TCR beta chain showed up just a few times. Its target is not known. These data belong to a study of PD-1 blockade in classical Hodgkin lymphoma. Turning to the study itself: Patients got intravenous nivolumab 3 mg/kg every 2 weeks. Findings and caveats of the study: At baseline, newly diagnosed patients reportedly showed less TCR diversity than healthy donors. The CD4+ diversity rise by C4D1 was clearest in complete responders.

With no exception, relapse followed autologous stem cell transplantation in all patients, and brentuximab vedotin exposure varied. CDR1 is SGHNT and CDR2 is YENEEA in the germline V gene. Trimming took off 5 bases at V and 4 bases at J, with 17 bases between the two ends. There are 16 residues in the CDR3. TCRdb keeps only in-frame clones here, not all; method: immunoSEQ multiplex PCR. The table shows about 46,000 clones, with about three quarters occurring only once. This rearrangement joins TRBV11-3 to TRBJ2-2; D tentatively fits TRBD1 or TRBD2 (5 bases each). The receptor was isolated from a human donor with classical Hodgkin lymphoma. The sample was peripheral blood mononuclear cells (PBMCs), taken at baseline. The CDR3 coding sequence is TGTGCCAGCAGCCCCCGGTTATGGGGGTCCACCGGGGAGCTGTTTTTT. The encoded protein is CASSPRLWGSTGELFF.